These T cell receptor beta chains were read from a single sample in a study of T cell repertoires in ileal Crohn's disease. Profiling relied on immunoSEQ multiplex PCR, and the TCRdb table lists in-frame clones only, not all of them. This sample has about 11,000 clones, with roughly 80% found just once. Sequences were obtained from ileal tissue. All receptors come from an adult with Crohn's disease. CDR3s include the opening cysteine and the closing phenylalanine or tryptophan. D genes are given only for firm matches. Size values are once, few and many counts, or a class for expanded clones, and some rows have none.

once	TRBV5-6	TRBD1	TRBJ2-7	TGTGCCAGCAGCTTGACAGGGGGAACCTACGAGCAGTACTTC	CASSLTGGTYEQYF
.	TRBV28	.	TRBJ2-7	TGTGCCAGCAGTTCTACAGACGAGCAGTACTTC	CASSSTDEQYF
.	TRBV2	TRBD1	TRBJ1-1	TGTGCCAGCAGTGAAGCCGGAGGGGGCTCTGAAGCTTTCTTT	CASSEAGGGSEAFF
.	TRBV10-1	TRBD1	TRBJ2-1	TGCGCCAGCAGTGTTGGACAGGGCGCGAACTACAATGAGCAGTTCTTC	CASSVGQGANYNEQFF
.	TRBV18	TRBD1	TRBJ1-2	TGTGCCAGCTCACCACCCCCAGGGACAGGGAGGAACTATGGCTACACCTTC	CASSPPPGTGRNYGYTF
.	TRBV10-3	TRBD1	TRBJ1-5	TGTGCCTCAACCCGGGACAGGAATCAGCCCCAGCATTTT	CASTRDRNQPQHF
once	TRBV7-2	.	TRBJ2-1	TGTGCCAGCAGCCAAGTGAGTTTTTCGTACAATGAGCAGTTCTTC	CASSQVSFSYNEQFF
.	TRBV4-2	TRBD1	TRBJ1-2	TGTGCCAGCAGCCCGGGACAGGGGGCGCGGGGCTACACCTTC	CASSPGQGARGYTF
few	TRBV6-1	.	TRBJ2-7	TGTGCCAGCAGTAAGGGAGGCTACGAGCAGTACTTC	CASSKGGYEQYF
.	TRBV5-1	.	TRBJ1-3	TGCGCCAGCAGCTTGGATGCGAGATCTGGAAACACCATATATTTT	CASSLDARSGNTIYF